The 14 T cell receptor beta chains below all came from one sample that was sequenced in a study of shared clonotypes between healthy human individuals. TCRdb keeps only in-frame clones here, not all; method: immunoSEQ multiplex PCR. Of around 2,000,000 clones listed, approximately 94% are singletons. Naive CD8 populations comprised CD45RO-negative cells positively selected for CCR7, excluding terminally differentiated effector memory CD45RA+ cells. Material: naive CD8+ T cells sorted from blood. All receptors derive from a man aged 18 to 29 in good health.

This CDR3 is CASSQDWGGRSNEQYF. Written as DNA, the CDR3 is TGCGCCAGCAGCCAAGATTGGGGAGGACGGTCCAACGAGCAGTACTTC. The chain joins TRBV4-1 to TRBJ2-7, with a weak D call TRBD2 (6 bases). Germline V gives CDR1 MGHRA, CDR2 YSYEKL. V was pared by 0 bases and J by 5 bases, with 17 bases between. This CDR3 comprises 16 residues.

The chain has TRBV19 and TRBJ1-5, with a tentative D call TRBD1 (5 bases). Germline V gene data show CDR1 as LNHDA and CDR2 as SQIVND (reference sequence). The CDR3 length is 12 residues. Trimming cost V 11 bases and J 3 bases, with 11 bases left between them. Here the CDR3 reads CAGGDFNQPQHF. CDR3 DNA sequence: TGTGCCGGGGGGGATTTCAATCAGCCCCAGCATTTT.

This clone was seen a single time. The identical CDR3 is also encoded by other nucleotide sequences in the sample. The CDR3 region is CASSQVAGVTDTQYF. CDR3 nucleotide sequence: TGCGCCAGCAGCCAGGTAGCGGGGGTCACAGATACGCAGTATTTT. This chain links TRBV4-1 with TRBJ2-3, with 9 bases fitting TRBD2. The CDR3 totals 15 residues. The germline CDR1 and CDR2 sequences are MGHRA and YSYEKL. V dropped 3 bases and J dropped 2; count of bases not matched to a gene: 3.

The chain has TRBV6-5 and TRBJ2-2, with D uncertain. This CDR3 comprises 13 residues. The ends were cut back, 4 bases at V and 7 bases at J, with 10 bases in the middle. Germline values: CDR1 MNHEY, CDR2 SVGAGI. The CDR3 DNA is TGTGCCAGCAGTTTCGGATTGGGCGGGGAGCTGTTTTTT. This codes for CASSFGLGGELFF.

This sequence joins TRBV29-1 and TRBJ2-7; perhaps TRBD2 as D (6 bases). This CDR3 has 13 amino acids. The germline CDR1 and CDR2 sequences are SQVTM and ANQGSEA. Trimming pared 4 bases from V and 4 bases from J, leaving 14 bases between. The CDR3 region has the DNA TGCAGCGTTGCATGGGACTCCCCTTACGAGCAGTACTTC. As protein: CSVAWDSPYEQYF.

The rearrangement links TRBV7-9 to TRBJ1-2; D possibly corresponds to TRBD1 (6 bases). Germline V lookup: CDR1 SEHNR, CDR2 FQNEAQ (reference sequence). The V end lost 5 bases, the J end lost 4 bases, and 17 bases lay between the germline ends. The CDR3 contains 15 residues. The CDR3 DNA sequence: TGTGCCAGCAGCCCAAACCCAGGGGCGGCCTATGGCTACACCTTC. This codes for CASSPNPGAAYGYTF.

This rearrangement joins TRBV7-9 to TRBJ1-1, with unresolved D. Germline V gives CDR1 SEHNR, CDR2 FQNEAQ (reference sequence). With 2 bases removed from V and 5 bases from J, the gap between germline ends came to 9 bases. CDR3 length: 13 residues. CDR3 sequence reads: CASSLIGKTEAFF. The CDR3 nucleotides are TGTGCCAGCAGCTTAATAGGTAAGACTGAAGCTTTCTTT.

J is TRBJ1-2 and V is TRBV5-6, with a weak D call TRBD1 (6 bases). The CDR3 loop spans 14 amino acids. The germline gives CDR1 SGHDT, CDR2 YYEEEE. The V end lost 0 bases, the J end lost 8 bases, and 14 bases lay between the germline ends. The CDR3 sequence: CASSLGTEPGGYTF. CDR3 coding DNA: TGTGCCAGCAGCTTGGGGACAGAACCGGGGGGCTACACCTTC.

CDR3 protein: CASSPSPGTGFVEQYF. CDR3 sequence (DNA): TGTGCCAGCAGTCCCAGCCCAGGGACAGGGTTTGTCGAGCAGTACTTC. This rearrangement joins TRBV27 to TRBJ2-7; 9 positions match TRBD1. Germline CDR1 and CDR2: MNHEY and SMNVEV (reference sequence). The CDR3 spans 16 residues. Trimming took 5 bases from V and 6 from J; bases not matched to a gene: 14.

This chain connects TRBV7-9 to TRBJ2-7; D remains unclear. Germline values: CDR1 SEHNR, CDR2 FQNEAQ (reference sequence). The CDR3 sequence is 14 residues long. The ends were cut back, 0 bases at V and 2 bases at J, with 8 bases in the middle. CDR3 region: CASSLAPETYEQYF. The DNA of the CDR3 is TGTGCCAGCAGCTTAGCGCCAGAAACCTACGAGCAGTACTTC.

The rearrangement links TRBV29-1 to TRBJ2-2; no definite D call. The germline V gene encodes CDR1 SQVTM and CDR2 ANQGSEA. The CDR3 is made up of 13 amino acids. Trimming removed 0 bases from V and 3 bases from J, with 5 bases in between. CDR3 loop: CSVEDPHTGELFF. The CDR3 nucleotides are TGCAGCGTTGAAGATCCCCACACCGGGGAGCTGTTTTTT.

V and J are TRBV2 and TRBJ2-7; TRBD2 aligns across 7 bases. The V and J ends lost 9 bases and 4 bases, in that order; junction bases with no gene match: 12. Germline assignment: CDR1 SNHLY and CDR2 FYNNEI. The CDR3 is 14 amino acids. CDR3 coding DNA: TGTGCCAGGGGAGGGAGGACGAAGGAGTACGAGCAGTACTTC. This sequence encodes CARGGRTKEYEQYF.

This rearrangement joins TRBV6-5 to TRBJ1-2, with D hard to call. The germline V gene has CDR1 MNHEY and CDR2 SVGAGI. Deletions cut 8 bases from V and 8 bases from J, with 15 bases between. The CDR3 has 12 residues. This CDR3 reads CASRRENGGYTF. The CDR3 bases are TGTGCCAGCCGAAGGGAAAATGGAGGCTACACCTTC.

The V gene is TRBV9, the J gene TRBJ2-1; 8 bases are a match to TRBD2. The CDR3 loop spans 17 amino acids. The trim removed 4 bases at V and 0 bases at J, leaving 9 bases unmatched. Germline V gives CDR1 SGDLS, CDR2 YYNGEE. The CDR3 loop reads CASSSSSGPSSYNEQFF. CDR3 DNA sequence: TGTGCCAGCAGCTCTTCTAGCGGGCCGAGCTCCTACAATGAGCAGTTCTTC.